This T cell receptor (beta chain) came from a study of long-term antiretroviral therapy in people with HIV. In the study overall: The earliest samples predate the 2015 immediate-ART recommendation by about a decade. General observations from the study: Even long-term ART left TRB diversity below transplant donor controls, despite gains. Sampling of blood ran from the mid-2000s to the late 2010s, and older ART regimens were possibly in use.

Investigators performed immunoSEQ version v3.0 at survey level. The assay was immunoSEQ multiplex PCR, and TCRdb's table has in-frame clones only and misses some. The table includes 9,000 to 15,000 clones, roughly 80% detected once. Each HIV participant was treated in the United States. Points on this clone: What it recognizes is unknown.

V dropped 2 bases and J dropped 4 bases, with 8 bases sitting between them. Per the germline V gene, CDR1 is KGHSH and CDR2 is LQKENI. CDR3 size: 13 residues. The chain has TRBV18 and TRBJ2-5; D gene unclear. Specimen: unsorted PBMCs, collected 0.8 years before starting antiretroviral therapy. This receptor was identified in a woman aged 40 to 55 with HIV. CDR3 amino acids: CASSPGVLETQYF. The CDR3, as DNA: TGTGCCAGCTCACCAGGCGTCCTAGAGACCCAGTACTTC.